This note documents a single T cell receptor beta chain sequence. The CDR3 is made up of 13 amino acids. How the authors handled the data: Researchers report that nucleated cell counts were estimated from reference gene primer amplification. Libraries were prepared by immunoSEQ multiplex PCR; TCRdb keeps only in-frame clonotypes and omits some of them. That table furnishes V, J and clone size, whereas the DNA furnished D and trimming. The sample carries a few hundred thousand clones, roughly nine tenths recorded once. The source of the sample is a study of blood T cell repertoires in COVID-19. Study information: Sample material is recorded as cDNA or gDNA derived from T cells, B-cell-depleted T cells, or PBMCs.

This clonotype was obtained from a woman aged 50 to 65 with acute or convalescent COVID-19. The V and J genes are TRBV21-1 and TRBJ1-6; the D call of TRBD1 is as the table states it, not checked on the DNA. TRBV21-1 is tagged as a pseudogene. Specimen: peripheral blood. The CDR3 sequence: CASSDRGNSPLHF. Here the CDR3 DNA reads TGTGCCAGCAGCGACAGGGGTAATTCACCCCTCCACTTT.